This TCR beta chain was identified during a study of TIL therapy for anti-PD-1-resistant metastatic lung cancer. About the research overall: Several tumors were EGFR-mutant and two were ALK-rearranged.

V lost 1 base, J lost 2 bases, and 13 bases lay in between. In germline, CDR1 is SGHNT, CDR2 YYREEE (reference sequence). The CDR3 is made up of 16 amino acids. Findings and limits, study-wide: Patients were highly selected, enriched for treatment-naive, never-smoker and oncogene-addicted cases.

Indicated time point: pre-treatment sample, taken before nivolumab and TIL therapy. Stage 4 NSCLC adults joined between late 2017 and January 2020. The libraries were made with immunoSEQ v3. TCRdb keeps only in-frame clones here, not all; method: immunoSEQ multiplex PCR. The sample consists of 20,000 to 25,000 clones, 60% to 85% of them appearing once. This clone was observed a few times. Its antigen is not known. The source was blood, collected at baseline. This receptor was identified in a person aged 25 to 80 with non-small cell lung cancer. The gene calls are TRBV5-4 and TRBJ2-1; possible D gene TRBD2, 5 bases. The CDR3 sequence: CASSLSGTRAYNEQFF. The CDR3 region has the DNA TGTGCCAGCAGCTTGTCAGGAACTAGAGCCTACAATGAGCAGTTCTTC.